This TCR beta chain is from a study of regulatory T cells in long-lasting Graves disease. Noted time point: persistent/refractory GD, antithyroid drugs over 5 years with positive TRAb. Following extraction of RNA from PBMCs, that RNA was used to make the TCR library. The germline CDR1 and CDR2 sequences are MNHEY and SMNVEV (reference sequence). V shed 5 bases, J shed 0 bases, and the junction held 7 bases outside the gene matches. The CDR3 has 16 residues. Relying on iRepertoire HTBI primers and Arm-PCR of CDR3 regions, the team built TCR beta libraries. From the multiplex PCR reads, TCRdb called clonotypes with MiXCR, one entry per CDR3 protein. This repertoire shows approximately 690,000 distinct CDR3 sequences, 30% found once; its top ten account for under 55%.

The starting material was peripheral blood mononuclear cells (PBMCs), obtained when the disease was refractory, from a patient treated with antithyroid drugs. V and J are TRBV27 and TRBJ1-1; 9 positions agree with TRBD1. The origin of this receptor is a female donor with Graves disease. The CDR3 here is CASSQGTGWLNTEAFF. In DNA, the CDR3 is TGTGCCAGCAGTCAAGGGACAGGGTGGTTGAACACTGAAGCTTTCTTT.